This is a list of T cell receptor beta chains from one sample in a study of T-cell memory formation after mild COVID-19. TCRdb fed the 5' RACE reads into MiXCR, producing one record per CDR3 protein. The table records 250,000 to 300,000 distinct CDR3 sequences, around 15% of them present only once. The sequenced sample consisted of PBMCs or a T cell subset sorted from them (not recorded which). Receptors were obtained from a man aged 18 to 35 who had mild COVID-19 (a few samples of this study predate the infection). Cell type and time point are not known. Both conserved end residues are part of each CDR3. The D gene is left open where the match is weak. Clone size is stated in some rows and not others, as once, few, many or a class when expanded.

v_gene	abundance	j_gene	d_gene	CDR3aa	CDR3nt
TRBV24-1	.	TRBJ2-1	.	CATREPRKGPF	TGTGCCACCCGAGAACCGAGGAAGGGACCCTTC
TRBV3-1	.	TRBJ2-3	.	CASGPRGATDTQYF	TGTGCCAGCGGCCCGAGGGGAGCCACAGATACGCAGTATTTT
TRBV28	.	TRBJ1-1	TRBD1	CASSLGPGGTEAFF	TGTGCCAGCAGTTTGGGGCCAGGGGGCACTGAAGCTTTCTTT
TRBV4-1	.	TRBJ2-3	.	CASSRVKQGRPTDTQYF	TGCGCCAGCAGCCGAGTGAAGCAGGGCAGGCCCACAGATACGCAGTATTTT
TRBV12-3/TRBV12-4	.	TRBJ1-1	.	CASSFDQNTEAFF	TGTGCCAGCAGTTTCGATCAGAACACTGAAGCTTTCTTT
TRBV10-3	few	TRBJ2-3	.	CAISDVPPTDTQYF	TGTGCCATCAGTGACGTGCCCCCCACAGATACGCAGTATTTT
TRBV14	.	TRBJ2-2	TRBD2	CASSRDYNTGELFF	TGTGCCAGCAGCCGGGACTATAACACCGGGGAGCTGTTTTTT
TRBV5-1	few	TRBJ1-2	TRBD1	CASSSTGFDYGYTF	TGCGCCAGCAGCTCGACAGGGTTCGACTATGGCTACACCTTC
TRBV30	few	TRBJ1-1	.	CAWRRLNTEAFF	TGTGCCTGGAGGAGGTTGAACACTGAAGCTTTCTTT
TRBV12-3/TRBV12-4	few	TRBJ1-3	.	CASSRQLRNTIYF	TGTGCCAGCAGTCGTCAGCTAAGAAACACCATATATTTT
TRBV6-5	few	TRBJ1-2	TRBD1	CASRPGTGLAGYTF	TGTGCCAGCAGACCCGGGACAGGGTTGGCTGGCTACACCTTC
TRBV7-9	few	TRBJ2-1	TRBD2	CASVPSGVNEQFF	TGTGCCAGCGTTCCTAGCGGGGTAAATGAGCAGTTCTTC
TRBV11-2	few	TRBJ1-6	.	CASSSAGPPFDSPLHF	TGTGCCAGCAGCTCCGCGGGACCCCCGTTTGATTCACCCCTCCACTTT
TRBV5-6	few	TRBJ2-4	.	CASSATGPSVRIQYF	TGTGCCAGCAGCGCGACAGGCCCCAGCGTGCGTATTCAGTACTTC
TRBV12-3/TRBV12-4	.	TRBJ2-1	.	CASSPTGHEQFF	TGTGCCAGCAGTCCCACGGGCCATGAGCAGTTCTTC
TRBV5-1	many	TRBJ2-7	TRBD1	CASSDYTGDHEQYF	TGCGCCAGCAGCGATTATACAGGGGACCACGAGCAGTACTTC
TRBV5-1	few	TRBJ2-1	TRBD2	CASSATTSGVPNEQFF	TGCGCCAGCAGCGCCACCACTAGCGGGGTGCCTAATGAGCAGTTCTTC